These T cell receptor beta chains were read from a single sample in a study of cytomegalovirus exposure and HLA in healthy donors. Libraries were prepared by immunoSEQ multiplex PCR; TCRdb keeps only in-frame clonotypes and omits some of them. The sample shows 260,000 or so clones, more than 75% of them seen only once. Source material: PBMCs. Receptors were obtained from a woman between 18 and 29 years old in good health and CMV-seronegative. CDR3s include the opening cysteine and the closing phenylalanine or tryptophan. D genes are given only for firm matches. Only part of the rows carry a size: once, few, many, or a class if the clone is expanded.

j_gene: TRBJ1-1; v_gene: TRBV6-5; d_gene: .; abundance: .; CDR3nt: TGTGCCAGCACACTCCGTACAGGTAACACTGAAGCTTTCTTT; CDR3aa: CASTLRTGNTEAFF
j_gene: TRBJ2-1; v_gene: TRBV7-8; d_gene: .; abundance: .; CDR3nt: TGTGCCAGCAGCTTAGCTAACAGGGGACTTATTTACAATGAGCAGTTCTTC; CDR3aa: CASSLANRGLIYNEQFF
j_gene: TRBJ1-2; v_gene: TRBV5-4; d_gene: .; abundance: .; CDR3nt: TGTGCCAGCAGCTTGCAGGGGACTAATGGCTACACCTTC; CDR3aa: CASSLQGTNGYTF
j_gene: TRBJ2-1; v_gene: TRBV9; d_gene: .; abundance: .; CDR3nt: TGTGCCAGCAGCGGAGGAACCTATCCCTGGATTGAGCAGTTCTTC; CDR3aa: CASSGGTYPWIEQFF
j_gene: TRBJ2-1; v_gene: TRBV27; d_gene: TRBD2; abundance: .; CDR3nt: TGTGCCAGCAGTTTTAAAAGCGGGAGGGTCGAGCAGTTCTTC; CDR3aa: CASSFKSGRVEQFF
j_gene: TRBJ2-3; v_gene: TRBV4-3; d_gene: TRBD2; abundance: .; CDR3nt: TGCGCCAGCAGCCGAGGAGGGACTAGCGGAATGTCAGATACGCAGTATTTT; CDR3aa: CASSRGGTSGMSDTQYF
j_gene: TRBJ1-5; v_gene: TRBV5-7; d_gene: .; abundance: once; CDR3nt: TGTGCCAGCAGCCGGAGGGGCAGGGAAACCTATAGCAATCAGCCCCAGCATTTT; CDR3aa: CASSRRGRETYSNQPQHF
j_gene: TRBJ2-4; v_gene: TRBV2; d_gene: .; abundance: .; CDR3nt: TGTGCCAGCAGTATGGACACGACGGGAAACATTCAGTACTTC; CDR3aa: CASSMDTTGNIQYF
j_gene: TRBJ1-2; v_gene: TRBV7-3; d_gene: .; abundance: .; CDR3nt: TGTGCCAGCAGCTTAATGCCGACAACTAACTATGGCTACACCTTC; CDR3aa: CASSLMPTTNYGYTF
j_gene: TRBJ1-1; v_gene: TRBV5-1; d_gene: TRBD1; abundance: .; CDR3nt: TGCGCCAGCAGCAGGGACAGGGTCCGGACTGAAGCTTTCTTT; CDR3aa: CASSRDRVRTEAFF
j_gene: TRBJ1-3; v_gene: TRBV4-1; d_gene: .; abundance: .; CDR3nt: TGCGCCAGCAGCCAAGCCTCCCCCGAGGAGGGCTCTGGAAACACCATATATTTT; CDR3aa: CASSQASPEEGSGNTIYF
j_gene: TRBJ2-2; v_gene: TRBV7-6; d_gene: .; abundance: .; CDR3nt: TGTGCCAGCAGCCTTAGTCGTCCGGGGGTGCGAGGAACCGGGGAGCTGTTTTTT; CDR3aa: CASSLSRPGVRGTGELFF
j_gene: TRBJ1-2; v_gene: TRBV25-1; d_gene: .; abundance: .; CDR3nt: TGTGCCAGCAGTGAAGGCAGGGGCTATGGCTACACCTTC; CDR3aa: CASSEGRGYGYTF